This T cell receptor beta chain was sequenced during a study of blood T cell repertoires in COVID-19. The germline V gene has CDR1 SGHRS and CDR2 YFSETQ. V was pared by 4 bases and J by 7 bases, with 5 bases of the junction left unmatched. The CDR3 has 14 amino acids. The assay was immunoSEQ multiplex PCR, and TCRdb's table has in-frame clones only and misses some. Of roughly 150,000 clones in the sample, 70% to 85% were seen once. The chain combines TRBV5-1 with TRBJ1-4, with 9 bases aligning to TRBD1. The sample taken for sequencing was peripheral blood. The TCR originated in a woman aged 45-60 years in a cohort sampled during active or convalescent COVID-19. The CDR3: CASSRTGDAEKLFF. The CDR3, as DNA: TGCGCCAGCAGCCGGACAGGGGATGCTGAAAAACTGTTTTTT.